The clone carrying this TCR beta chain was recorded at least ten times. This specimen comes from a study of neurological immune-mediated disorders. V was pared by 9 bases and J by 0 bases, with 17 bases between. The CDR3 extends over 15 amino acids. Germline V gene data show CDR1 as MNHEY and CDR2 as SVGAGI. TCRdb ran MiXCR on the 5' RACE reads and lists one entry per CDR3 protein. This repertoire shows 77,000 or so distinct CDR3 sequences, about 9.4% found once; its top ten account for about 1.8%. This TCR was sampled from a man aged 50 to 60 in good health. Material: PBMCs. The rearrangement links TRBV6-5 to TRBJ1-1, with D possibly TRBD1 on 6 matching bases. CDR3 DNA sequence: TGTGCCAGTCTAACTACCAGGGACATGAACACTGAAGCTTTCTTT. Translating it yields CASLTTRDMNTEAFF.